Presented here are 32 T cell receptor beta chains from one specimen sequenced in a study of T cell changes during pregnancy in multiple sclerosis. Data came from immunoSEQ multiplex PCR; TCRdb stores just in-frame clones and leaves some out. The data show around 50,000 clones, about 90% seen once. Sample: peripheral blood, taken after pregnancy. Source of these receptors: a female donor in good health, enrolled as a control in a pregnancy study.

The V gene is TRBV27, the J gene TRBJ2-3; D is possibly TRBD2 (6 bases). The V end lost 1 base, the J end lost 8 bases, and 10 bases lay between the germline ends. The CDR3 has 13 residues. Germline V CDR1 and CDR2: MNHEY, SMNVEV (reference sequence). CDR3 sequence (DNA): TGTGCCAGCAGTTTATGGTCCGGGGGTACGCAGTATTTT. This gives the protein CASSLWSGGTQYF.

The chain combines TRBV7-9 with TRBJ2-7; no definite D call. CDR1 is SEHNR, CDR2 FQNEAQ, per germline (reference sequence). The CDR3 runs to 11 residues. V lost 5 bases, J lost 2 bases, and 4 bases lay in between. The CDR3 reads CASSPTYEQYF. The CDR3 DNA sequence: TGTGCCAGCAGCCCTACCTACGAGCAGTACTTC.

The chain recombines TRBV19 with TRBJ1-4; tentative D call: TRBD1 (6 bases). Germline V gives CDR1 LNHDA, CDR2 SQIVND (reference sequence). Trimming took off 3 bases at V and 5 bases at J, with 13 bases between the two ends. The CDR3 covers 15 residues. CDR3 loop: CASSIPGTKNEKLFF. The CDR3 region has the DNA TGTGCCAGTAGTATCCCCGGGACAAAGAATGAAAAACTGTTTTTT.

The V gene is TRBV6-1, the J gene TRBJ1-1; D not certain. The germline V gene has CDR1 MNHNS and CDR2 SASEGT. The CDR3 extends over 14 amino acids. V lost 1 base, J lost 1 base, and 7 bases lay in between. The CDR3 nucleotides read TGTGCCAGCAGTGAAGGACACGGGAACACTGAAGCTTTCTTT. Encoded protein: CASSEGHGNTEAFF.

V usage is TRBV9 and J usage is TRBJ1-2, with 7 nucleotides matching TRBD1. Per germline, CDR1 SGDLS and CDR2 YYNGEE. The CDR3 length is 16 residues. The ends lost 4 bases at V and 0 bases at J; junction bases unmatched: 9. The CDR3 spells CASSKLRQGANYGYTF. CDR3 sequence (DNA): TGTGCCAGCAGCAAACTCCGACAGGGAGCTAACTATGGCTACACCTTC.

The J gene is TRBJ2-1, the V gene TRBV6-6; possible D gene TRBD2, 7 bases. The CDR3 length is 11 residues. V dropped 7 bases and J dropped 7 bases, with 8 bases sitting between them. CDR1 is MNHNY and CDR2 is SVGAGI in the germline V gene (reference sequence). DNA for the CDR3: TGTGCCAGCAAGGGGGGGAATGAGCAGTTCTTC. As protein: CASKGGNEQFF.

This chain connects TRBV7-8 to TRBJ2-2, with 9 positions matching TRBD2. This CDR3 contains 15 residues. With 0 bases clipped from V and 4 bases from J, the junction kept 0 bases outside the gene matches. Germline V gene lookup returns CDR1 SGHVS and CDR2 FQNEAQ. The CDR3 here is CASSLAAGGTGELFF. In DNA, the CDR3 is TGTGCCAGCAGCTTAGCAGCGGGAGGCACCGGGGAGCTGTTTTTT.

V gene TRBV6-4 combines with J gene TRBJ2-1; 9 nucleotides match TRBD1. The J segment lost 5 bases and the V segment lost 3 bases, leaving 8 bases of the junction unmatched. In germline, CDR1 is MRHNA, CDR2 SNTAGT. The CDR3 is 16 residues long. CDR3 nucleotide sequence: TGTGCCAGCAGTGAGTCCGGGACAGGGCTTGACAATGAGCAGTTCTTC. Its translation: CASSESGTGLDNEQFF.

V and J are TRBV6-1 and TRBJ2-7; 11 positions match TRBD2. Germline V lookup: CDR1 MNHNS, CDR2 SASEGT. Germline trimming cut 8 bases from V and 4 bases from J; bases unmatched to any gene: 7. This CDR3 has 14 residues. CDR3 region: CASGLAGGPYEQYF. CDR3 DNA sequence: TGTGCCAGCGGTCTAGCGGGAGGACCTTACGAGCAGTACTTC.

The rearrangement joins TRBV25-1 to TRBJ1-2; TRBD1 might be the D (5 bases). Germline lookup yields CDR1 MGHDK and CDR2 SYGVNS. With 2 bases removed from V and 3 bases from J, the gap between germline ends came to 7 bases. The CDR3 sequence is 13 residues long. The CDR3 reads CASSEQGDYGYTF. The CDR3 DNA is TGTGCCAGCAGTGAACAGGGCGACTATGGCTACACCTTC.

This chain connects TRBV7-8 to TRBJ1-1, with D possibly being TRBD1 (6 bases). Germline loops: CDR1 SGHVS, CDR2 FQNEAQ. V gave up 8 bases and J gave up 2 bases, with 12 bases separating them. The CDR3 is 13 residues long. The CDR3 DNA reads as TGTGCCAGCGGTGCGGACAGCAACACTGAAGCTTTCTTT. It yields the protein CASGADSNTEAFF.

The CDR3 protein is CASSVGQGPNQPQHF. Written as DNA, the CDR3 is TGTGCCAGCAGCGTCGGACAGGGTCCCAATCAGCCCCAGCATTTT. The chain is built from TRBV7-9 and TRBJ1-5; 8 positions agree with TRBD1. This CDR3 contains 15 residues. In germline, CDR1 is SEHNR, CDR2 FQNEAQ (reference sequence). V lost 5 bases and J lost 3; bases outside the gene matches: 6. The full variable domain, completed using reference TRBV7-9 and TRBJ1-5, is DTGVSQNPRHKITKRGQNVTFRCDPISEHNRLYWYRQTLGQGPEFLTYFQNEAQLEKSRLLSDRFSAERPKGSFSTLEIQRTEQGDSAMYLCASSVGQGPNQPQHFGDGTRLSIL.

The genes are TRBV27 and TRBJ2-7; no reliable D call. Germline V gene data show CDR1 as MNHEY and CDR2 as SMNVEV (reference sequence). The CDR3 covers 14 residues. Trimming took off 6 bases at V and 4 bases at J, with 16 bases between the two ends. CDR3 nucleotide sequence: TGTGCCAGCAGCCCCCCCGGCCGACATTACGAGCAGTACTTC. Translated, it gives CASSPPGRHYEQYF.

This clone was seen more than once but under ten times. J is TRBJ1-1 and V is TRBV30; D is ambiguous. The CDR3 spans 12 residues. The V gene's germline CDR1 is GTSNPN and CDR2 SVGIG (reference sequence). V lost 3 bases and J lost 7, with 12 bases in between. The CDR3 here is CAWRSSSFEAFF. The CDR3 region has the DNA TGTGCCTGGAGATCTAGCAGCTTTGAAGCTTTCTTT.

This chain's CDR3 is CASSTTGGVATPLGEQFF. CDR3 coding DNA: TGCGCCAGCAGCACTACCGGGGGGGTGGCCACCCCCTTAGGGGAGCAGTTCTTC. The chain is built from TRBV5-1 and TRBJ2-1; 8 nucleotides align to TRBD2. Trimming removed 4 bases from V and 10 bases from J; junction bases left unmatched: 22. Germline CDR1 reads SGHRS; CDR2 reads YFSETQ. The CDR3 sequence is 18 residues long.

V gene TRBV18 combines with J gene TRBJ1-3; the D is unclear. V gave up 3 bases and J gave up 0 bases, with 6 bases separating them. The CDR3 is made up of 14 amino acids. Germline V gives CDR1 KGHSH, CDR2 LQKENI. This CDR3 reads CASSPEASGNTIYF. The CDR3 nucleotides are TGTGCCAGCTCACCTGAGGCCTCTGGAAACACCATATATTTT.

This chain joins TRBV4-3 and TRBJ2-3, with D possibly being TRBD1 (5 bases). This CDR3 comprises 15 residues. V was clipped by 0 bases and J by 2 bases, with 9 bases between them. Germline lookup yields CDR1 LGHNA and CDR2 YSLEER. CDR3 DNA: TGCGCCAGCAGCCAAGAAAAGGGGCCCACAGATACGCAGTATTTT. Translation: CASSQEKGPTDTQYF.

V usage is TRBV30 and J usage is TRBJ1-2, with D perhaps matching TRBD1 (6 bases). This CDR3 region has 14 residues. V dropped 3 bases and J dropped 4 bases, with 15 bases sitting between them. Germline values: CDR1 GTSNPN, CDR2 SVGIG (reference sequence). CDR3 in DNA: TGTGCCTGGAGCCAAAGCGGACAGAGCTATGGCTACACCTTC. Its translation: CAWSQSGQSYGYTF.

This clone was detected only once. This chain connects TRBV7-9 to TRBJ1-1; 9 positions agree with TRBD1. Per the germline V gene, CDR1 is SEHNR and CDR2 is FQNEAQ (reference sequence). Unmatched junction bases numbered 6, after V lost 4 bases and J lost 0 bases. This CDR3 is 16 amino acids long. The CDR3 nucleotides read TGTGCCAGCAGCTCGGACAGGGGAAAGATGAACACTGAAGCTTTCTTT. This codes for CASSSDRGKMNTEAFF.

The V and J genes are TRBV6-6 and TRBJ1-4; 10 bases match TRBD1. Germline V lookup: CDR1 MNHNY, CDR2 SVGAGI (reference sequence). The CDR3 totals 15 residues. The V and J ends lost 4 bases and 7 bases, in that order; junction bases with no gene match: 6. The CDR3 coding sequence is TGTGCCAGCAGTTCCCCGGGACAGGGGCGTGAAAAACTGTTTTTT. Its translation is CASSSPGQGREKLFF.

This clone appeared a single time. This chain links TRBV7-8 with TRBJ2-5; no clear D gene. Between the trimmed V and J ends, which lost 1 base and 4 bases, there was a span of 7 bases. Germline lookup yields CDR1 SGHVS and CDR2 FQNEAQ. The CDR3 runs to 13 residues. The CDR3 coding sequence is TGTGCCAGCAGCTTAGGGTTAGCAGAGACCCAGTACTTC. It translates to CASSLGLAETQYF.

The CDR3 DNA follows: TGTGCCAGTAGTATTAACCCTGAGTTTTCACCCCTCCACTTT. It yields the protein CASSINPEFSPLHF. The chain couples TRBV19 to TRBJ1-6; D remains ambiguous. Germline V gene data show CDR1 as LNHDA and CDR2 as SQIVND (reference sequence). The CDR3 totals 14 residues. Trimming removed 3 bases at V and 9 bases at J, with 12 bases between.

This chain uses TRBV30 with TRBJ2-1, with 11 bases fitting TRBD1. This CDR3 comprises 15 residues. The V and J ends lost 2 bases and 2 bases, in that order; junction bases with no gene match: 2. Germline CDR1 and CDR2: GTSNPN and SVGIG (reference sequence). CDR3 amino acids: CAWSTGQGAYNEQFF. CDR3 coding DNA: TGTGCCTGGAGTACGGGACAGGGGGCCTACAATGAGCAGTTCTTC.

The chain carries TRBV6-5 and TRBJ1-3; 7 bases are shared with TRBD1. Trimming cost V 0 bases and J 2 bases; bases outside gene matches: 4. The CDR3 extends over 16 amino acids. The germline V gene encodes CDR1 MNHEY and CDR2 SVGAGI. The chain's CDR3 is CASSYSIRGTGNTIYF. The CDR3 nucleotides read TGTGCCAGCAGTTACTCGATCAGGGGGACTGGAAACACCATATATTTT.

This sequence joins TRBV19 and TRBJ1-5; TRBD1 agrees at 9 bases. This CDR3 comprises 14 residues. Looked up from germline, CDR1 is LNHDA and CDR2 is SQIVND (reference sequence). Losses at the gene ends were 6 bases for V and 7 bases for J; bases not matched to a gene: 7. The CDR3, as DNA: TGTGCCAGTAGGCGAACAGGGGGCGGGCAGCCCCAGCATTTT. Its translation: CASRRTGGGQPQHF.

V is TRBV29-1 and J is TRBJ1-5, with D maybe TRBD1 (6 bases). This CDR3 spans 14 amino acids. CDR1 SQVTM and CDR2 ANQGSEA come from the germline V gene. The V gene lost 4 bases and the J gene lost 4 bases, with 14 bases spanning the gap. The CDR3 nucleotides read TGCAGCGTTGTAGCCGGGACAAGGAATCAGCCCCAGCATTTT. Protein product: CSVVAGTRNQPQHF.

CDR3 nucleotide sequence: TGTGCCAGCAGTTCCGGGGGAGGGATTCAAGAGACCCAGTACTTC. Translated, it gives CASSSGGGIQETQYF. The chain couples TRBV28 to TRBJ2-5; TRBD2 aligns across 7 bases. V was pared by 4 bases and J by 2 bases, with 7 bases of the junction left unmatched. Germline assignment: CDR1 MDHEN and CDR2 SYDVKM. This CDR3 is 15 amino acids long. Variable domain in full (rest from reference TRBV28 and TRBJ2-5): DVKVTQSSRYLVKRTGEKVFLECVQDMDHENMFWYRQDPGLGLRLIYFSYDVKMKEKGDIPEGYSVSREKKERFSLILESASTNQTSMYLCASSSGGGIQETQYFGPGTRLLVL.

The V call is TRBV5-1, the J call TRBJ2-3; 10 bases agree with TRBD1. The CDR3 consists of 13 residues. Losses at the gene ends were 8 bases for V and 3 bases for J; bases not matched to a gene: 3. Germline V gene sequence: CDR1 SGHRS, CDR2 YFSETQ. The CDR3 nucleotides read TGCGCCAGTAGGACAGGGGGGACAGATACGCAGTATTTT. It translates to CASRTGGTDTQYF. The complete variable domain, with remaining parts taken from reference TRBV5-1 and TRBJ2-3, reads KAGVTQTPRYLIKTRGQQVTLSCSPISGHRSVSWYQQTPGQGLQFLFEYFSETQRNKGNFPGRFSGRQFSNSRSEMNVSTLELGDSALYLCASRTGGTDTQYFGPGTRLTVL.

J is TRBJ1-1 and V is TRBV10-3; D remains unclear. The CDR3 spans 15 residues. Germline values: CDR1 ENHRY, CDR2 SYGVKD. The germline V and J ends were trimmed by 4 bases and 1 base, with 13 bases remaining between them. CDR3 protein: CAISGGGRQNTEAFF. In DNA, the CDR3 is TGTGCCATCAGTGGAGGAGGACGACAGAACACTGAAGCTTTCTTT.

CDR3: CASRQVNEQYF. Written as DNA, the CDR3 is TGTGCCAGCAGACAGGTGAACGAGCAGTACTTC. The genes are TRBV6-5 and TRBJ2-7; a possible D gene is TRBD1 (5 bases). This CDR3 spans 11 amino acids. Germline V CDR1 and CDR2: MNHEY, SVGAGI. The V end lost 6 bases, the J end lost 5 bases, and 8 bases lay between the germline ends.

The DNA for the CDR3 is TGCGCCAGCAGTCTGGGACTAGCGGGATCGATGAACGGGGAGCTGTTTTTT. Translating it yields CASSLGLAGSMNGELFF. V is TRBV10-1 and J is TRBJ2-2; TRBD2 matches 13 bases. The CDR3 is made up of 17 amino acids. J was trimmed by 7 bases and V by 5 bases; bases with no gene match: 10. Germline V gene sequence: CDR1 WNHNN, CDR2 SYGVQD (reference sequence).

The gene calls are TRBV10-3 and TRBJ1-2; 9 bases align to TRBD1. V lost 2 bases, J lost 4 bases, and 5 bases stayed unmatched. The CDR3 is 15 residues long. From germline, CDR1 is ENHRY and CDR2 SYGVKD. In nucleotides, the CDR3 is TGTGCCATCAGTGAGACACAGGGGGCCCTCTATGGCTACACCTTC. It codes for CAISETQGALYGYTF.